The rows below give T cell receptor beta chains drawn from one sample of a study of blood T cell repertoires in COVID-19. The repertoire was sequenced with immunoSEQ multiplex PCR; TCRdb's copy has only in-frame clones and lacks some. The table lists 150,000 or so clones, 86% of them singletons. The sequenced sample consisted of peripheral blood. The source of these receptors is a man aged 45-65 years with active or convalescent COVID-19. Both conserved end residues are part of each CDR3. The D gene is left open where the match is weak. The listing skips clone size in some rows; elsewhere it reads once, few, many or a size class.

CDR3 DNA: TGTGCCAGCAGCCAAGCGCGTTTCGGCACAGATACGCAGTATTTT
CDR3 protein: CASSQARFGTDTQYF
D gene: .
clone size: .
J gene: TRBJ2-3
V gene: TRBV4-2

CDR3 DNA: TGTGCCAGTAGTCCTACCCCAGGGGGCCGGACTGAAGCTTTCTTT
CDR3 protein: CASSPTPGGRTEAFF
D gene: TRBD1
clone size: .
J gene: TRBJ1-1
V gene: TRBV19

CDR3 DNA: TGTGCCAGCAGTGCCCCGGGACAGGGGGCGACTGGAAACACCATATATTTT
CDR3 protein: CASSAPGQGATGNTIYF
D gene: TRBD1
clone size: .
J gene: TRBJ1-3
V gene: TRBV6-1

CDR3 DNA: TGTGCCAGCAGCCAAGTAGCGGGGCCCTACGAGCAGTACTTC
CDR3 protein: CASSQVAGPYEQYF
D gene: TRBD2
clone size: once
J gene: TRBJ2-7
V gene: TRBV3-1/TRBV3-2

CDR3 DNA: TGTGCCTGGAGTCTACAGGGGTATAATTCACCCCTCCACTTT
CDR3 protein: CAWSLQGYNSPLHF
D gene: TRBD1
clone size: .
J gene: TRBJ1-6
V gene: TRBV30

CDR3 DNA: TGTGCCAGCAGTTCCCGGGACAGTAATTCACCCCTCCACTTT
CDR3 protein: CASSSRDSNSPLHF
D gene: TRBD1
clone size: .
J gene: TRBJ1-6
V gene: TRBV6-5

CDR3 DNA: TGTGCCAGCAGCTTCGGCGGGAGGGGCACAGATACGCAGTATTTT
CDR3 protein: CASSFGGRGTDTQYF
D gene: TRBD2
clone size: .
J gene: TRBJ2-3
V gene: TRBV5-4

CDR3 DNA: TGCGCCAGCAGCCAAGACCAGCAGGGTGGGTTCGATGAGCAGTTCTTC
CDR3 protein: CASSQDQQGGFDEQFF
D gene: .
clone size: .
J gene: TRBJ2-1
V gene: TRBV4-3

CDR3 DNA: TGTGCCAGCAGCTTAGCGTTCCAGAACACTGAAGCTTTCTTT
CDR3 protein: CASSLAFQNTEAFF
D gene: .
clone size: .
J gene: TRBJ1-1
V gene: TRBV7-9

CDR3 DNA: TGTGCCAGCAGAGGGGCGGGAGGCCTTGGGGGGGCCCAGTACTTC
CDR3 protein: CASRGAGGLGGAQYF
D gene: TRBD2
clone size: .
J gene: TRBJ2-5
V gene: TRBV7-2

CDR3 DNA: TGTGCCAGCAGTGACAGGTCTCTGGGAAACACCATATATTTT
CDR3 protein: CASSDRSLGNTIYF
D gene: .
clone size: .
J gene: TRBJ1-3
V gene: TRBV6-6

CDR3 DNA: TGTGCCAGCGGACCCTTAGATGGGAGTACAGATACGCAGTATTTT
CDR3 protein: CASGPLDGSTDTQYF
D gene: .
clone size: .
J gene: TRBJ2-3
V gene: TRBV11-2

CDR3 DNA: TGCGCCAGCAGCCAAGAGGGGCGCTCCTACGAGCAGTACTTC
CDR3 protein: CASSQEGRSYEQYF
D gene: .
clone size: once
J gene: TRBJ2-7
V gene: TRBV4-3

CDR3 DNA: TGCAGTGCTAGTTTTCTCGGGGGGGCGTACGAGCAGTACTTC
CDR3 protein: CSASFLGGAYEQYF
D gene: TRBD2
clone size: .
J gene: TRBJ2-7
V gene: TRBV20-1

CDR3 DNA: TGTGCCTGGAGTCTGGCCGGGCAAGAGACCCAGTACTTC
CDR3 protein: CAWSLAGQETQYF
D gene: .
clone size: .
J gene: TRBJ2-5
V gene: TRBV30

CDR3 DNA: TGTGCCAGCAGTTTACGGGGACAGGAGTATGGCTACACCTTC
CDR3 protein: CASSLRGQEYGYTF
D gene: TRBD1
clone size: .
J gene: TRBJ1-2
V gene: TRBV27

CDR3 DNA: TGTGCCAGCAGTTACTCGTGGGAGGGCAATCAGCCCCAGCATTTT
CDR3 protein: CASSYSWEGNQPQHF
D gene: .
clone size: .
J gene: TRBJ1-5
V gene: TRBV6-5

CDR3 DNA: TGTGCCACCCGCAGAGAGACCGGGACTAAGGTTGTGCTGTTTTTT
CDR3 protein: CATRRETGTKVVLFF
D gene: TRBD2
clone size: .
J gene: TRBJ2-2
V gene: TRBV6-5

CDR3 DNA: TGTGCCAGCAGCGATGGACTAGCGGGATACTACGAGCAGTACTTC
CDR3 protein: CASSDGLAGYYEQYF
D gene: TRBD2
clone size: once
J gene: TRBJ2-7
V gene: TRBV7-2

CDR3 DNA: TGTGCCAGCAGCACCCCGGGACAGGGGTCTTACAATGAGCAGTTCTTC
CDR3 protein: CASSTPGQGSYNEQFF
D gene: TRBD1
clone size: .
J gene: TRBJ2-1
V gene: TRBV5-4

CDR3 DNA: TGCGCCAGCAGCCAAGCCTACACAGGGGGCAATGGCTACACCTTC
CDR3 protein: CASSQAYTGGNGYTF
D gene: TRBD1
clone size: .
J gene: TRBJ1-2
V gene: TRBV4-3

CDR3 DNA: TGTGCCAGCACCCCTGGGGCCAAGAACACTGAAGCTTTCTTT
CDR3 protein: CASTPGAKNTEAFF
D gene: .
clone size: .
J gene: TRBJ1-1
V gene: TRBV5-6

CDR3 DNA: TGTGCCACCAGTGACCGGACAGGGCCTGACTATGGCTACACCTTC
CDR3 protein: CATSDRTGPDYGYTF
D gene: TRBD1
clone size: .
J gene: TRBJ1-2
V gene: TRBV24-1

CDR3 DNA: TGTGCCACATGTAGACAGGGAGCGGAGACCCAGTACTTC
CDR3 protein: CATCRQGAETQYF
D gene: TRBD1
clone size: once
J gene: TRBJ2-5
V gene: TRBV6-5

CDR3 DNA: TGTGCCAGTTTGCAAGGACAGGAACGCAACTATGGCTACACCTTC
CDR3 protein: CASLQGQERNYGYTF
D gene: TRBD1
clone size: .
J gene: TRBJ1-2
V gene: TRBV19

CDR3 DNA: TGTGCCAGCAGCCTAAAGGCGGGAGGAGAGACCCAGTACTTC
CDR3 protein: CASSLKAGGETQYF
D gene: TRBD2
clone size: .
J gene: TRBJ2-5
V gene: TRBV5-6

CDR3 DNA: TGTGCCAGCAGTCCGGGACAGGGAGGGCTGTTTTTT
CDR3 protein: CASSPGQGGLFF
D gene: TRBD1
clone size: .
J gene: TRBJ1-4
V gene: TRBV27

CDR3 DNA: TGCGCCAGCAGCCTCGGGATATTGAGCAATCAGCCCCAGCATTTT
CDR3 protein: CASSLGILSNQPQHF
D gene: .
clone size: .
J gene: TRBJ1-5
V gene: TRBV4-1

CDR3 DNA: TGTGCCAGCAGCCTGGACGGGAAAGCCTACAATGAGCAGTTCTTC
CDR3 protein: CASSLDGKAYNEQFF
D gene: .
clone size: once
J gene: TRBJ2-1
V gene: TRBV7-3

CDR3 DNA: TGTGCCAGCAGTTCCCCCGGGAACACCGGGGAGCTGTTTTTT
CDR3 protein: CASSSPGNTGELFF
D gene: .
clone size: once
J gene: TRBJ2-2
V gene: TRBV28

CDR3 DNA: TGTGCCAGCTCTCAGGGGCTTGGACAGCCCCAGCATTTT
CDR3 protein: CASSQGLGQPQHF
D gene: .
clone size: .
J gene: TRBJ1-5
V gene: TRBV6-5

CDR3 DNA: TGTGCCAGCAGGGACAGGAACTATGGCTACACCTTC
CDR3 protein: CASRDRNYGYTF
D gene: TRBD1
clone size: .
J gene: TRBJ1-2
V gene: TRBV2

CDR3 DNA: TGCGCCAGCAGCTTTCAGGGGCGGAATTCACCCCTCCACTTT
CDR3 protein: CASSFQGRNSPLHF
D gene: .
clone size: few
J gene: TRBJ1-6
V gene: TRBV5-1

CDR3 DNA: TGTGCCAGCAGCTTAGCGCCCGGCGGAGGGGGCGGTGAGCAGTACTTC
CDR3 protein: CASSLAPGGGGGEQYF
D gene: .
clone size: .
J gene: TRBJ2-7
V gene: TRBV7-2

CDR3 DNA: TGTGCCACACGACAGGGTTTTCAGTACGAGCAGTACTTC
CDR3 protein: CATRQGFQYEQYF
D gene: TRBD1
clone size: .
J gene: TRBJ2-7
V gene: TRBV2

CDR3 DNA: TGCGCCAGCAGCTTGGGGGCTAGCGGGAAGAATGAGCAGTTCTTC
CDR3 protein: CASSLGASGKNEQFF
D gene: TRBD2
clone size: .
J gene: TRBJ2-1
V gene: TRBV5-1

CDR3 DNA: TGTGCCAGCAGTTTTCGACAGGGGGCACCTTACAATGAGCAGTTCTTC
CDR3 protein: CASSFRQGAPYNEQFF
D gene: TRBD1
clone size: .
J gene: TRBJ2-1
V gene: TRBV6-2/TRBV6-3

CDR3 DNA: TGTGCCAGCAGTGAATTAGCGGGGGGTTCCCCCAACAATGAGCAGTTCTTC
CDR3 protein: CASSELAGGSPNNEQFF
D gene: TRBD2
clone size: .
J gene: TRBJ2-1
V gene: TRBV6-1

CDR3 DNA: TGTGCCAGCAGCCGAGGACTAGCGGGAGTTCCCGAGCAGTACTTC
CDR3 protein: CASSRGLAGVPEQYF
D gene: TRBD2
clone size: .
J gene: TRBJ2-7
V gene: TRBV7-9

CDR3 DNA: TGCGCCAGCAGCCACTTAGCGGGAGGGCCCACCGGGGAGCTGTTTTTT
CDR3 protein: CASSHLAGGPTGELFF
D gene: TRBD2
clone size: once
J gene: TRBJ2-2
V gene: TRBV4-1

CDR3 DNA: TGTGCCAGCAGCTCGGGACTAGCGGGAGTTTATGAGCAGTTCTTC
CDR3 protein: CASSSGLAGVYEQFF
D gene: TRBD2
clone size: .
J gene: TRBJ2-1
V gene: TRBV9

CDR3 DNA: TGTGCCAGCAGCGCCCACACTAGCGGGAGGGCCAACGAGCAGTACTTC
CDR3 protein: CASSAHTSGRANEQYF
D gene: TRBD2
clone size: once
J gene: TRBJ2-7
V gene: TRBV9

CDR3 DNA: TGCGCCAGCAGCTTGCGGTATCCGGGTCCGGGAAACACCATATATTTT
CDR3 protein: CASSLRYPGPGNTIYF
D gene: .
clone size: .
J gene: TRBJ1-3
V gene: TRBV5-1

CDR3 DNA: TGTGCCAGCAGTTACTCGAGTGTTTCGCCAAATTCACCCCTCCACTTT
CDR3 protein: CASSYSSVSPNSPLHF
D gene: .
clone size: .
J gene: TRBJ1-6
V gene: TRBV6-5

CDR3 DNA: TGTGCCAGCAGCTTGGTCCCGACAGGGAAGAACACTGAAGCTTTCTTT
CDR3 protein: CASSLVPTGKNTEAFF
D gene: TRBD1
clone size: .
J gene: TRBJ1-1
V gene: TRBV5-6

CDR3 DNA: TGTGCCAGCAGTTTATCGCAGGGGGTAAGCGAGCAGTACTTC
CDR3 protein: CASSLSQGVSEQYF
D gene: TRBD1
clone size: .
J gene: TRBJ2-7
V gene: TRBV28

CDR3 DNA: TGTGCCAGCAGCTTAGTGGCACGTAAGATCTCCTACAATGAGCAGTTCTTC
CDR3 protein: CASSLVARKISYNEQFF
D gene: .
clone size: .
J gene: TRBJ2-1
V gene: TRBV7-9

CDR3 DNA: TGTGCCAGCAGTTTGACAGGGGTTCAGCCCCAGCATTTT
CDR3 protein: CASSLTGVQPQHF
D gene: TRBD1
clone size: .
J gene: TRBJ1-5
V gene: TRBV2

CDR3 DNA: TGTGCCAGCAGTGAAGGGTGGGGGGGAGAACTGTTTTTT
CDR3 protein: CASSEGWGGELFF
D gene: .
clone size: .
J gene: TRBJ1-4
V gene: TRBV2

CDR3 DNA: TGTGCCAGCAGCGTACCTGGAGGGACTGGCACAGATACGCAGTATTTT
CDR3 protein: CASSVPGGTGTDTQYF
D gene: .
clone size: .
J gene: TRBJ2-3
V gene: TRBV9

CDR3 DNA: TGTGCCAGCAGCTTAGTAGCGGGGGGGCCCACCGGGGAGCTGTTTTTT
CDR3 protein: CASSLVAGGPTGELFF
D gene: TRBD2
clone size: .
J gene: TRBJ2-2
V gene: TRBV7-6

CDR3 DNA: TGTGCCAGCAGCTTGTATTCAGGGGTCCAAATTCATGATGAGCAGTTCTTC
CDR3 protein: CASSLYSGVQIHDEQFF
D gene: .
clone size: once
J gene: TRBJ2-1
V gene: TRBV5-8

CDR3 DNA: TGTGCCAGCAGCTCGGGTCTAGCTGGGGCCAACGTCCTGACTTTC
CDR3 protein: CASSSGLAGANVLTF
D gene: .
clone size: .
J gene: TRBJ2-6
V gene: TRBV11-3

CDR3 DNA: TGTGCCAGCAGAACTTCAGGGGCGAACTACGAGCAGTACTTC
CDR3 protein: CASRTSGANYEQYF
D gene: .
clone size: .
J gene: TRBJ2-7
V gene: TRBV2